These T cell receptor beta chains were read from a single sample in a study of blood T cell repertoires in COVID-19. Repertoires were generated with immunoSEQ multiplex PCR, while TCRdb's copy carries only in-frame clones and drops some. The table lists 200,000 to 250,000 clones, 82% of them singletons, with approximately 3.6% in the top ten. The sequenced sample consisted of PBMCs or T cells enriched from blood (not recorded which). The source of these receptors is a woman in her sixties who had recovered from COVID-19. CDR3s include the opening cysteine and the closing phenylalanine or tryptophan. Rows give clone size only sometimes, using once, few, many, or a class for an expanded clone.

clone_size v_call cdr3_aa
NA TRBV10-1 CASSESTGRNSPLHF
NA TRBV5-1 CASSKGQGHQETQYF
NA TRBV19 CASSIGGAGSGQYF
NA TRBV7-9 CASSHGQGAYGYTF
NA TRBV5-1 CASSLYLDYYNEQFF
NA TRBV6-1 CASSRTGQGGYTF
NA TRBV7-6 CASSLPAGGLTNTEAFF
NA TRBV7-9 CASSDEGALSLGYTF
NA TRBV7-2 CASSLAGQGAPNYGYTF
NA TRBV4-2 CASSRDRGTGANSPLHF
many TRBV9 CASSVGPGVEKLFF
NA TRBV2 CASSEAGGGDTQYF
NA TRBV2 CASRVDRNTEAFF
NA TRBV6-2/TRBV6-3 CASSRGRAGGAETQYF
once TRBV5-4 CASSSRTAPYEQYF
NA TRBV7-2 CASSTDRGPGNTIYF
few TRBV19 CASSIRGQASYEQYF
NA TRBV5-4 CASSLTGLATLDEQFF
NA TRBV6-5 CASLWGVSSNQPQHF
NA TRBV7-3 CASSPLHAVGAGELFF
NA TRBV27 CASSRAGASYQETQYF
NA TRBV7-9 CASSPFRGNYGYTF
NA TRBV6-5 CASSPDRGLYEQYF
NA TRBV19 CASSPTRVNTEAFF
NA TRBV9 CASSAPHGGETQYF
NA TRBV5-8 CASRSFEFYGYTF
few TRBV27 CASSSRTAYSNQPQHF
NA TRBV12-5 CASGLVPGQTTYNEQFF
NA TRBV30 CACQTGGRDAFF
NA TRBV5-1 CASRPTGGVYEQYF
NA TRBV19 CASSPRGEKLFF
NA TRBV5-1 CASSPQLAGRSYNEQFF
few TRBV29-1 CSVEGQGFNEQYF
once TRBV18 CASSRQDQETQYF
NA TRBV11-2 CASSLNRYQETQYF
NA TRBV29-1 CSVEGGTSGSNEQFF
few TRBV7-9 CASSLVGRGPYGYTF
NA TRBV2 CASSGIAGVNEQYF
NA TRBV7-7 CASSLAGENEKLFF
NA TRBV2 CASSENRAGETQYF
NA TRBV7-3 CASSLGEGAGYHGYTF
NA TRBV6-5 CASNPGPPHSPLHF
once TRBV5-1 CASSWAGGQETQYF
NA TRBV6-5 CASTRGLGYGYTF
NA TRBV2 CASSEVGGSSYNEQFF
NA TRBV27 CASGSQAGLTYEQYF
NA TRBV11-2 CASSLDSFEKLFF